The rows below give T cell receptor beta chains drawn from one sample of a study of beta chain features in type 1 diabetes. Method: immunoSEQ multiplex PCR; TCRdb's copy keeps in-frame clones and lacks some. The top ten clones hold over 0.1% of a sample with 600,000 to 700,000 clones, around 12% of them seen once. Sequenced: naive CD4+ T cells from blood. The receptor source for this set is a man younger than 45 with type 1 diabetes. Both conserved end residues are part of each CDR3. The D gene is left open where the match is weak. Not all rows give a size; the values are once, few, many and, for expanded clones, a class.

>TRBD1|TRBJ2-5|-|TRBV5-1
CASSPGQGASEETQYF
TGCGCCAGCAGCCCGGGACAGGGCGCTAGTGAAGAGACCCAGTACTTC
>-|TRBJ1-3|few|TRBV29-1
CSVEDMRRNTIYF
TGCAGCGTTGAAGATATGCGGAGAAACACCATATATTTT
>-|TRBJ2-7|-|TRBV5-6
CASGQVAGVIRDEQYF
TGTGCCAGCGGACAAGTGGCCGGGGTGATTCGGGACGAGCAGTACTTC
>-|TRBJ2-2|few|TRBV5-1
CASTPARDGIGELFF
TGCGCCAGCACCCCCGCCAGGGATGGGATCGGGGAGCTGTTTTTT
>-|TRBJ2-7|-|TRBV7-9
CASSLGSSRGYEQYF
TGTGCCAGCAGCTTAGGATCGAGCAGGGGCTACGAGCAGTACTTC
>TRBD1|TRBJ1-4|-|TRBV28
CASSFGGQEEKLFF
TGTGCCAGCAGTTTCGGGGGACAGGAGGAAAAACTGTTTTTT
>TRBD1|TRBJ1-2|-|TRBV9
CASSVAAGQGVYGYTF
TGTGCCAGCAGCGTAGCGGCGGGACAGGGAGTCTATGGCTACACCTTC
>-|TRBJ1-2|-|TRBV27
CASSFLAGAAFGYTF
TGTGCCAGCAGTTTTCTGGCGGGGGCGGCTTTTGGCTACACCTTC
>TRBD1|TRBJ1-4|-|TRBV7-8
CASSSDRADEKLFF
TGTGCCAGCAGCTCCGACAGGGCGGATGAAAAACTGTTTTTT
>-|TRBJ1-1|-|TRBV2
CASSEWRQLNTEAFF
TGTGCCAGCAGTGAATGGCGACAATTGAACACTGAAGCTTTCTTT
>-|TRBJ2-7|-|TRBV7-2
CASSGPRSSYEQYF
TGTGCCAGCAGCGGGCCCAGGAGCTCCTACGAGCAGTACTTC
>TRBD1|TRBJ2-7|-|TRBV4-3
CASSRDRGRYEQYF
TGCGCCAGCAGCCGGGACAGGGGGCGGTACGAGCAGTACTTC
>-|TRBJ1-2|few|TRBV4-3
CASSQVEGNNYGYTF
TGCGCCAGCAGCCAAGTAGAGGGCAATAACTATGGCTACACCTTC
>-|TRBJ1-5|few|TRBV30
CAWSGQGGDQPQHF
TGTGCCTGGAGTGGGCAGGGAGGGGATCAGCCCCAGCATTTT
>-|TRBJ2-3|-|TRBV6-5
CASSLFPPLSGDTQYF
TGTGCCAGCAGTTTATTTCCTCCCCTCTCAGGGGATACGCAGTATTTT
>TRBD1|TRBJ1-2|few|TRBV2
CASSDRGPNGYTF
TGTGCCAGCAGTGACAGGGGGCCGAATGGCTACACCTTC
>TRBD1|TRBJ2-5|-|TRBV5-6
CASSLGFGTGQETQYF
TGTGCCAGCAGCTTGGGGTTTGGGACAGGCCAAGAGACCCAGTACTTC
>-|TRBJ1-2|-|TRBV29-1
CGTIANYGYTF
TGCGGTACGATAGCTAACTATGGCTACACCTTC
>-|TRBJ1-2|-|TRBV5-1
CASSKEADGYTF
TGCGCCAGCAGCAAGGAAGCAGATGGCTACACCTTC
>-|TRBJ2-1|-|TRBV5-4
CASSFSGGKGMRDEQFF
TGTGCCAGCAGCTTCAGTGGGGGAAAAGGGATGAGGGATGAGCAGTTCTTC
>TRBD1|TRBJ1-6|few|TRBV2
CATTGVGSPLHF
TGTGCCACCACAGGGGTGGGTTCACCCCTCCACTTT
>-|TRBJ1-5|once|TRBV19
CASSFRVNQPQHF
TGTGCCAGTAGTTTTCGCGTTAATCAGCCCCAGCATTTT
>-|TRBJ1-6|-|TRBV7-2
CASSAVQNSPLHF
TGTGCCAGCAGCGCGGTACAGAATTCACCCCTCCACTTT
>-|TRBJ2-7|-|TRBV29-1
CSVGPGDYEQYF
TGCAGCGTTGGACCGGGAGACTACGAGCAGTACTTC
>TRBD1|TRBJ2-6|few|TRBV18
CASSGQGANGANVLTF
TGTGCCAGCTCGGGACAGGGGGCGAATGGGGCCAACGTCCTGACTTTC
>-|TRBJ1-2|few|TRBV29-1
CSVEMPTGLRYGYTF
TGCAGCGTTGAGATGCCGACGGGGCTGAGGTATGGCTACACCTTC
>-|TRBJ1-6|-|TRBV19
CASSMDPGNNSPLHF
TGTGCCAGTAGTATGGACCCGGGGAATAATTCACCCCTCCACTTT
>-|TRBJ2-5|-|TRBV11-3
CASSLAGPETQYF
TGTGCCAGCAGCTTAGCGGGGCCCGAGACCCAGTACTTC
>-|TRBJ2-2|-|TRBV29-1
CSVGNTGELFF
TGCAGCGTGGGGAACACCGGGGAGCTGTTTTTT
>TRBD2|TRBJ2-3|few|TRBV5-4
CASTRPLAGGTDTQYF
TGTGCCAGCACCCGACCACTAGCGGGGGGCACAGATACGCAGTATTTT
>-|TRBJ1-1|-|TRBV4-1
CASSQDGARVLGTEAFF
TGCGCCAGCAGCCAAGACGGGGCGAGGGTGTTGGGCACTGAAGCTTTCTTT
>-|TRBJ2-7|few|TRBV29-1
CSVGDVGEQYF
TGCAGCGTTGGGGACGTAGGCGAGCAGTACTTC
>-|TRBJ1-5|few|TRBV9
CASSVGPGASNQPQHF
TGTGCCAGCAGCGTAGGCCCAGGGGCGAGTAATCAGCCCCAGCATTTT
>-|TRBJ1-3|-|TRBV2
CASSEGQRGNTIYF
TGTGCCAGCAGTGAAGGGCAGCGGGGAAACACCATATATTTT
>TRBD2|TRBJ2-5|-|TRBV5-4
CASSLRLAGEETQYF
TGTGCCAGCAGCTTGCGACTAGCTGGGGAAGAGACCCAGTACTTC
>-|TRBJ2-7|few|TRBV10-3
CAISGGTYEQYF
TGTGCCATCAGTGGGGGGACGTACGAGCAGTACTTC
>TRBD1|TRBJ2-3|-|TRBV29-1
CSDRQGSTDTQYF
TGCAGCGACAGACAGGGAAGCACAGATACGCAGTATTTT
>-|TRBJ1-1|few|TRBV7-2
CASSLRGRAFF
TGTGCCAGCAGCTTAAGGGGAAGAGCTTTCTTT
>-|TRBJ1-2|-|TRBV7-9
CASSLGRVSGGYTF
TGTGCCAGCAGCTTAGGAAGAGTATCTGGGGGCTACACCTTC
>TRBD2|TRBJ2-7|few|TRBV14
CASSQGGLAGYEQYF
TGTGCCAGCAGCCAAGGGGGACTAGCGGGGTACGAGCAGTACTTC
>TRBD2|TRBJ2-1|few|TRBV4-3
CASSQDGGSYNEQFF
TGCGCCAGCAGCCAAGACGGGGGGTCCTACAATGAGCAGTTCTTC
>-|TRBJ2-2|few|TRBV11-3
CASSLRNTGELFF
TGTGCCAGCAGCTTAAGGAACACCGGGGAGCTGTTTTTT
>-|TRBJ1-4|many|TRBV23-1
CASSRRITNEKLFF
TGCGCCAGCAGCCGCAGGATAACTAATGAAAAACTGTTTTTT
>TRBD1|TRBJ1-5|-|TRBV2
CASSFGDRVEDQPQHF
TGTGCCAGCAGTTTCGGGGACAGGGTGGAAGATCAGCCCCAGCATTTT
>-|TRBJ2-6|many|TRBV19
CASSPLSSGANVLTF
TGTGCCAGTAGTCCTCTTAGCTCTGGGGCCAACGTCCTGACTTTC
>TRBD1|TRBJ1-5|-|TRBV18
CASSPRPGQGKGNQPQHF
TGTGCCAGCTCACCCCGCCCGGGACAGGGGAAAGGGAATCAGCCCCAGCATTTT
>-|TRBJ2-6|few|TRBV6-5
CASSRTDSGANVLTF
TGTGCCAGCAGCAGGACAGACTCTGGGGCCAACGTCCTGACTTTC
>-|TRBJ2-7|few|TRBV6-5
CASSYSGQGGHEQYF
TGTGCCAGCAGTTACTCTGGGCAGGGTGGGCACGAGCAGTACTTC
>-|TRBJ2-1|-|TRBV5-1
CASSLVEATYNEQFF
TGCGCCAGCAGCTTGGTGGAGGCGACCTACAATGAGCAGTTCTTC
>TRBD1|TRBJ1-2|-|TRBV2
CASRGQSNYGYTF
TGTGCCAGCAGGGGACAGTCTAACTATGGCTACACCTTC
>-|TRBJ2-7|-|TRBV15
CATSRDLAGEGEQYF
TGTGCCACCAGCAGAGATTTGGCAGGGGAGGGCGAGCAGTACTTC
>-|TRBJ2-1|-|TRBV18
CASSTFEAQGNNEQFF
TGTGCCAGCTCAACTTTCGAAGCACAGGGAAACAATGAGCAGTTCTTC
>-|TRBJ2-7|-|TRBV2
CASRGGEQYF
TGTGCCAGCAGGGGAGGCGAGCAGTACTTC
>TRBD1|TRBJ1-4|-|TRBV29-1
CSVTAGGNEKLFF
TGCAGCGTTACGGCAGGGGGAAACGAAAAACTGTTTTTT